This entry concerns a single T cell receptor beta chain. The record originates from a study of blood T cell repertoires in COVID-19. Study as a whole: The samples span acute and convalescent COVID-19 from the United States, Italy and Spain. From T cells, B-cell-depleted T cells, or PBMCs came the material, which was cDNA or gDNA.

The data were produced by immunoSEQ multiplex PCR, yet TCRdb's version contains in-frame clones alone and is incomplete. Of approximately 210,000 clones listed, 86% were seen once; the top ten hold 11%. Germline V gives CDR1 MNHEY, CDR2 SVGAGI. CDR3 length: 13 residues. V lost 10 bases and J 2 bases, leaving 12 bases between the germline ends. Material for sequencing was peripheral blood. The chain carries TRBV6-5 and TRBJ1-5, with a possible D match to TRBD1 (5 bases). The TCR sequence derives from a man aged 50 to 60 with COVID-19, enrolled during active disease. The CDR3 region is CATMGGGNQPQHF. The DNA for the CDR3 is TGTGCCACGATGGGGGGGGGCAATCAGCCCCAGCATTTT.